This entry features one T cell receptor (beta chain) sequence. Its target antigen remains unknown. Base-call qualities are not available, and no considerably larger clone is one nucleotide away. The record originates from a study of CD8 T cells in Susac syndrome (dated 2019 in TCRdb). Regarding the study in general: Of the Susac syndrome patients who were sequenced, about 6 had clinically active disease and fewer than ten were in clinical remission. Susac syndrome patients were therapy-naive, on corticosteroids (some also receiving IVIg), or on IVIg alone at blood withdrawal. Whether CD8+ T cell activation and differentiation in Susac syndrome was antigen driven was tested using repertoire sequencing.

General conclusions and limits of the study: The number of individuals in the TCR sequencing and HLA analysis was acknowledged as relatively small. No clonal expansion was detected in the CD4+ T cell repertoire of Susac syndrome patients.

RNA was extracted using the RNeasy kit, and roughly 0.5 to 1 microgram was reverse transcribed with random hexamers. The immunoSEQ multiplex PCR assay, covering 54 Vbeta and 13 Jbeta segments, was used to amplify TCR beta CDR3 regions. To correct PCR amplification bias, a synthetic template baseline was used for both primer optimization and computational correction. Per the original workflow: Reads were assigned to V, D and J genes according to IMGT and analyzed in immunoSEQ Analyzer, with only productive sequences retained. Clonality was computed as one minus Shannon entropy normalized by log2 of the number of productive unique sequences. For each patient and control, public and private clones were evaluated within the 100 most prevalent clones. Clones were defined as Susac-specific if absent from the healthy and MS cohorts, from more than 900 published viral clones and from other ImmuneACCESS disease sequences. TCRdb trimmed the raw reads at Q25, called clones with MiXCR and kept productive beta chains. Rows merge per CDR3 protein into single entries with the most common DNA and genes. What appears here as the V and J calls and clone size reflects TCRdb's work, not the paper's. Counted in this sample were approximately 190,000 distinct CDR3 sequences; roughly 95% of them appeared once. The ten top clones hold approximately 0.098% of the sample.

Peripheral blood CD8+ and CD4+ T cells from healthy donors, Susac syndrome patients and multiple sclerosis patients were profiled using high-throughput TCR beta sequencing. The Susac syndrome patients fulfilled recently defined diagnostic criteria for either definite or probable disease. Bulk CD8+ and CD4+ T cells were purified magnetically by negative isolation, whereas CD8+ TEMRA cells were enriched by FACS. Blood was drawn into EDTA tubes, processed within 24 hours, and PBMCs were isolated by density gradient centrifugation. PBMCs intended for TCR sequencing were cryopreserved in liquid nitrogen and were subsequently thawed in a 37 degrees C water bath. A purity of at least 90% was achieved for sorted or isolated CD4+, CD8+ and CD8+ TEMRA cells. The TCR sequence derives from a human donor with Susac syndrome. Material for sequencing was CD4+ T cells from PBMCs.

CDR3 loop: CAWSTGYTDTQYF. The nucleotide sequence is TGTGCCTGGTCGACAGGTTACACAGATACGCAGTATTTT. Rearrangement joined TRBV30 to TRBJ2-3; a weak D assignment points to TRBD1 (6 bases agree). The junction carries 11 bases between V and J, which are trimmed by 5 bases and 2 bases respectively. Via the germline V gene (reference sequence), CDR1 is GTSNPN and CDR2 SVGIG. The CDR3 spans 13 residues, from the cysteine through the phenylalanine. Just CDR3 DNA is preserved here, 39 bases in frame from base 1.